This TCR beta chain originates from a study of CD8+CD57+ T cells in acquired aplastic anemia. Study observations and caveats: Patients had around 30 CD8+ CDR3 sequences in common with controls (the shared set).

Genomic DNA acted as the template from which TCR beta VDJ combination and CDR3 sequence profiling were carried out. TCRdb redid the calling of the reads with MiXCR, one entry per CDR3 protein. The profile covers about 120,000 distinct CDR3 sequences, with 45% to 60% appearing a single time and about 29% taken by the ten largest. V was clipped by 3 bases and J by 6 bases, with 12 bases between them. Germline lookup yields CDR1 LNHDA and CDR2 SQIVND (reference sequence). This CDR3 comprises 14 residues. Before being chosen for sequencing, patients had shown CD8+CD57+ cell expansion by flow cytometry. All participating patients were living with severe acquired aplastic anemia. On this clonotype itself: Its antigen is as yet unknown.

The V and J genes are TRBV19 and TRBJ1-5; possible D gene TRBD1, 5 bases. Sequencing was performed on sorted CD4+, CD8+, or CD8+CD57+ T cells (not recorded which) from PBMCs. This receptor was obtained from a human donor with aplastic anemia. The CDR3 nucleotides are TGTGCCAGTAGTATTTGGGGGGTTACTCAGCCCCAGCATTTT. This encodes CASSIWGVTQPQHF. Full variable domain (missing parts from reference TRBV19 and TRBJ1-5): DGGITQSPKYLFRKEGQNVTLSCEQNLNHDAMYWYRQDPGQGLRLIYYSQIVNDFQKGDIAEGYSVSREKKESFPLTVTSAQKNPTAFYLCASSIWGVTQPQHFGDGTRLSIL.